Shown below are 8 T cell receptor beta chains from a single sample sequenced in a study of blood T cell repertoires in COVID-19. The repertoire was sequenced with immunoSEQ multiplex PCR; TCRdb's copy has only in-frame clones and lacks some. The data contain about 210,000 clones, 80% to 85% of them seen just once; the ten biggest clones take up about 8.9%. Sequenced sample: PBMCs or T cells enriched from blood (not recorded which). These TCRs come from a woman between 45 and 65 years old with acute COVID-19.

The chain employs TRBV30 and TRBJ2-7; TRBD1 agrees at 10 bases. Per the germline V gene, CDR1 is GTSNPN and CDR2 is SVGIG (reference sequence). The CDR3 extends over 13 amino acids. V shed 2 bases and J 6 bases; nucleotides not matched to a gene: 4. In DNA form, the CDR3 reads TGTGCCTGGAGTTGGGGACAGGGGCGCGAGCAGTACTTC. Translating it yields CAWSWGQGREQYF.

This chain uses TRBV27 with TRBJ1-2; 7 bases are a match to TRBD1. Germline lookup yields CDR1 MNHEY and CDR2 SMNVEV (reference sequence). The CDR3 runs to 15 residues. Trimming cost V 3 bases and J 9 bases; bases outside gene matches: 13. The DNA for the CDR3 is TGTGCCAGCAGTTTCCCCGGACAGGATGCTAATCGCTACACCTTC. This encodes CASSFPGQDANRYTF.

This chain links TRBV7-2 with TRBJ2-3, with 10 bases fitting TRBD2. The J segment lost 5 bases and the V segment lost 3 bases, leaving 5 bases of the junction unmatched. Germline loops: CDR1 SGHTA, CDR2 FQGNSA. The CDR3 is 15 amino acids. The CDR3 coding sequence is TGTGCCAGCAGCTTGAGCGGGGGGGCAATAGATACGCAGTATTTT. It translates to CASSLSGGAIDTQYF.

This chain links TRBV24-1 with TRBJ2-1, with D perhaps matching TRBD2 (6 bases). This CDR3 comprises 15 residues. Deletions cut 6 bases from V and 11 bases from J, with 22 bases between. CDR1 is KGHDR and CDR2 is SFDVKD in the germline V gene. The CDR3 sequence is CATSQPGLPPPQQFF. The CDR3 nucleotides are TGTGCCACCAGTCAACCGGGACTCCCACCCCCCCAGCAGTTCTTC.

The chain employs TRBV3-1 (or the pseudogene TRBV3-2) and TRBJ1-5; 8 nucleotides line up with TRBD1. The trim removed 0 bases at V and 7 bases at J, leaving 5 bases unmatched. This CDR3 is 15 amino acids long. Germline loops: CDR1 LGHDT, CDR2 YNNKEL (reference sequence). The DNA for the CDR3 is TGTGCCAGCAGCCAAGACAGGGGGCAGACACAGCCCCAGCATTTT. Protein sequence: CASSQDRGQTQPQHF.

The V call is TRBV5-1, the J call TRBJ2-7; 8 nucleotides agree with TRBD2. With V trimmed by 5 bases and J by 1 base, 5 bases remained unmatched. The CDR3 has 14 amino acids. The germline V gene has CDR1 SGHRS and CDR2 YFSETQ. The CDR3 nucleotides are TGCGCCAGCAGAGCGGGAGATGGGTCCTACGAGCAGTACTTC. Protein: CASRAGDGSYEQYF. Full variable domain (outside the CDR3, taken from reference TRBV5-1 and TRBJ2-7): KAGVTQTPRYLIKTRGQQVTLSCSPISGHRSVSWYQQTPGQGLQFLFEYFSETQRNKGNFPGRFSGRQFSNSRSEMNVSTLELGDSALYLCASRAGDGSYEQYFGPGTRLTVT.

The chain carries TRBV7-3 and TRBJ1-1; D is unclear. V lost 1 base and J 8 bases, leaving 14 bases between the germline ends. Germline lookup yields CDR1 SGHTA and CDR2 FQGTGA. There are 14 residues in the CDR3. The CDR3, as DNA: TGTGCCAGCAGCTTAAATTCGGGCCCGGGGGAAGCTTTCTTT. It encodes CASSLNSGPGEAFF.

CDR3 coding DNA: TGTGCCAGCACCCAACTAGCGGGTGAATCTAGCACAGATACGCAGTATTTT. As protein: CASTQLAGESSTDTQYF. This chain connects TRBV28 to TRBJ2-3; TRBD2 aligns across 9 bases. J gave up 0 bases and V 7 bases, and 11 bases lay outside the gene matches. The CDR3 totals 17 residues. Germline V gives CDR1 MDHEN, CDR2 SYDVKM.